This is a list of T cell receptor beta chains from one sample in a study of T cells after yellow fever vaccination. Each CDR3 protein gets one entry after TCRdb re-called the 5' RACE reads with MiXCR. This table holds 200,000 to 300,000 distinct CDR3 sequences, over 10% found once. This material consisted of CD4+ T cells sorted from PBMCs, taken 45 days after the yellow fever booster vaccination. The receptor source for this set is a man under 40 who received the YFV17D yellow fever vaccine. Each CDR3 is given with its conserved first and last residue. Each record gives: V gene, D gene, clone size, J gene, CDR3 protein, CDR3 DNA. D genes are given only for firm matches. Rows give clone size only sometimes, using once, few, many, or a class for an expanded clone.

>TRBV14|.|few|TRBJ1-1
CASSQRSRDRTFF
TGTGCCAGCAGCCAAAGAAGCCGGGATAGAACTTTCTTT
>TRBV29-1|TRBD2|many|TRBJ2-7
CSATAGAHEQYF
TGCAGCGCCACAGCGGGAGCTCACGAGCAGTACTTC
>TRBV7-2|.|few|TRBJ2-5
CASSLTSWGETQYF
TGTGCCAGCAGCCTGACTAGTTGGGGAGAGACCCAGTACTTC
>TRBV9|TRBD2|.|TRBJ2-1
CASSVTPGTSGGSSYNEQFF
TGTGCCAGCAGTGTCACCCCCGGGACTAGCGGGGGGAGCTCCTACAATGAGCAGTTCTTC
>TRBV20-1|TRBD2|few|TRBJ2-1
CSASPPGLVNNEQFF
TGCAGTGCTAGTCCGCCGGGACTAGTGAACAATGAGCAGTTCTTC
>TRBV20-1|TRBD2|.|TRBJ2-3
CSGTWSGGTSGSTDTQYF
TGCAGTGGGACCTGGTCTGGGGGGACTAGCGGGAGTACAGATACGCAGTATTTT
>TRBV7-9|.|few|TRBJ2-5
CASSFPTGLEETQYF
TGTGCCAGCAGCTTCCCCACTGGGTTGGAAGAGACCCAGTACTTC
>TRBV20-1|.|few|TRBJ2-1
CSANSGPSSYNEQFF
TGCAGTGCTAATTCAGGGCCGAGCTCCTACAATGAGCAGTTCTTC
>TRBV5-1|.|few|TRBJ2-1
CASSLDPNNEQFF
TGCGCCAGCAGCCTCGACCCTAACAATGAGCAGTTCTTC
>TRBV7-2|.|.|TRBJ2-1
CASSLLGSTEQFF
TGTGCCAGCAGCCTGCTGGGTAGCACTGAGCAGTTCTTC
>TRBV4-1|.|few|TRBJ2-1
CASSQGVGGWSYNEQFF
TGCGCCAGCAGCCAAGGCGTGGGGGGCTGGTCCTACAATGAGCAGTTCTTC
>TRBV24-1|.|.|TRBJ2-6
CATSDKAGGANVLTF
TGTGCCACCAGTGACAAGGCTGGCGGGGCCAACGTCCTGACTTTC
>TRBV9|.|.|TRBJ2-6
CASSPHTGDSGANVLTF
TGTGCCAGCAGCCCCCACACGGGTGACTCTGGGGCCAACGTCCTGACTTTC
>TRBV27|TRBD1|.|TRBJ2-7
CASSFYRGEAYEQYF
TGTGCCAGCAGTTTCTACAGGGGGGAGGCCTACGAGCAGTACTTC
>TRBV4-2|.|.|TRBJ2-5
CASSQENRLGKTQYF
TGTGCCAGCAGCCAAGAAAACCGATTGGGAAAGACCCAGTACTTC
>TRBV5-1|TRBD1|.|TRBJ2-3
CASRFGQDTDTQYF
TGCGCCAGCAGATTCGGACAGGACACAGATACGCAGTATTTT